This record covers a single T cell receptor (beta chain). Its specificity is not known. This sample is part of a study of regulatory T cells in long-lasting Graves disease. Study context: Graves' patients, newly diagnosed, had taken antithyroid drugs under 3 months.

As for time point: newly diagnosed GD, antithyroid drugs for less than 3 months. From PBMCs, RNA was extracted and then used to make the TCR library. Broader study findings: Study was limited to peripheral blood, excluding thyroid tissue. Gene preferences differed: TRBV28, TRBJ1-2, TRBJ2-5 in persistent cases.

iRepertoire HTBI primers and Arm-PCR of CDR3 regions built TCR beta libraries. TCRdb called the multiplex PCR reads again in MiXCR, with one record for every CDR3 protein. The repertoire consists of roughly 500,000 distinct CDR3 sequences, with roughly 14% occurring once and the leading ten covering approximately 9.3%. This CDR3 is built from 15 residues. Germline CDR1 is SGHTS and CDR2 is YDEGEE. V was shortened by 6 bases and J by 3 bases, with 16 bases between the two germline ends. The same data also contributed to another study, on T cells in Graves' hyperthyroidism and ophthalmopathy. According to that study: TCR CDR3 regions were first amplified by RT-PCR with HTBI primers.

This chain links TRBV5-8 with TRBJ2-1; D assignment may be TRBD1 or TRBD2 (5 bases each). Sequences were derived from peripheral blood mononuclear cells (PBMCs), sampled at new diagnosis, from a patient treated with antithyroid drugs. The receptor's source is a man in his thirties or forties with Graves disease. CDR3 amino acids: CASIAGTTYYNEQFF. The CDR3 coding sequence is TGTGCCAGCATCGCCGGGACCACCTACTACAATGAGCAGTTCTTC.